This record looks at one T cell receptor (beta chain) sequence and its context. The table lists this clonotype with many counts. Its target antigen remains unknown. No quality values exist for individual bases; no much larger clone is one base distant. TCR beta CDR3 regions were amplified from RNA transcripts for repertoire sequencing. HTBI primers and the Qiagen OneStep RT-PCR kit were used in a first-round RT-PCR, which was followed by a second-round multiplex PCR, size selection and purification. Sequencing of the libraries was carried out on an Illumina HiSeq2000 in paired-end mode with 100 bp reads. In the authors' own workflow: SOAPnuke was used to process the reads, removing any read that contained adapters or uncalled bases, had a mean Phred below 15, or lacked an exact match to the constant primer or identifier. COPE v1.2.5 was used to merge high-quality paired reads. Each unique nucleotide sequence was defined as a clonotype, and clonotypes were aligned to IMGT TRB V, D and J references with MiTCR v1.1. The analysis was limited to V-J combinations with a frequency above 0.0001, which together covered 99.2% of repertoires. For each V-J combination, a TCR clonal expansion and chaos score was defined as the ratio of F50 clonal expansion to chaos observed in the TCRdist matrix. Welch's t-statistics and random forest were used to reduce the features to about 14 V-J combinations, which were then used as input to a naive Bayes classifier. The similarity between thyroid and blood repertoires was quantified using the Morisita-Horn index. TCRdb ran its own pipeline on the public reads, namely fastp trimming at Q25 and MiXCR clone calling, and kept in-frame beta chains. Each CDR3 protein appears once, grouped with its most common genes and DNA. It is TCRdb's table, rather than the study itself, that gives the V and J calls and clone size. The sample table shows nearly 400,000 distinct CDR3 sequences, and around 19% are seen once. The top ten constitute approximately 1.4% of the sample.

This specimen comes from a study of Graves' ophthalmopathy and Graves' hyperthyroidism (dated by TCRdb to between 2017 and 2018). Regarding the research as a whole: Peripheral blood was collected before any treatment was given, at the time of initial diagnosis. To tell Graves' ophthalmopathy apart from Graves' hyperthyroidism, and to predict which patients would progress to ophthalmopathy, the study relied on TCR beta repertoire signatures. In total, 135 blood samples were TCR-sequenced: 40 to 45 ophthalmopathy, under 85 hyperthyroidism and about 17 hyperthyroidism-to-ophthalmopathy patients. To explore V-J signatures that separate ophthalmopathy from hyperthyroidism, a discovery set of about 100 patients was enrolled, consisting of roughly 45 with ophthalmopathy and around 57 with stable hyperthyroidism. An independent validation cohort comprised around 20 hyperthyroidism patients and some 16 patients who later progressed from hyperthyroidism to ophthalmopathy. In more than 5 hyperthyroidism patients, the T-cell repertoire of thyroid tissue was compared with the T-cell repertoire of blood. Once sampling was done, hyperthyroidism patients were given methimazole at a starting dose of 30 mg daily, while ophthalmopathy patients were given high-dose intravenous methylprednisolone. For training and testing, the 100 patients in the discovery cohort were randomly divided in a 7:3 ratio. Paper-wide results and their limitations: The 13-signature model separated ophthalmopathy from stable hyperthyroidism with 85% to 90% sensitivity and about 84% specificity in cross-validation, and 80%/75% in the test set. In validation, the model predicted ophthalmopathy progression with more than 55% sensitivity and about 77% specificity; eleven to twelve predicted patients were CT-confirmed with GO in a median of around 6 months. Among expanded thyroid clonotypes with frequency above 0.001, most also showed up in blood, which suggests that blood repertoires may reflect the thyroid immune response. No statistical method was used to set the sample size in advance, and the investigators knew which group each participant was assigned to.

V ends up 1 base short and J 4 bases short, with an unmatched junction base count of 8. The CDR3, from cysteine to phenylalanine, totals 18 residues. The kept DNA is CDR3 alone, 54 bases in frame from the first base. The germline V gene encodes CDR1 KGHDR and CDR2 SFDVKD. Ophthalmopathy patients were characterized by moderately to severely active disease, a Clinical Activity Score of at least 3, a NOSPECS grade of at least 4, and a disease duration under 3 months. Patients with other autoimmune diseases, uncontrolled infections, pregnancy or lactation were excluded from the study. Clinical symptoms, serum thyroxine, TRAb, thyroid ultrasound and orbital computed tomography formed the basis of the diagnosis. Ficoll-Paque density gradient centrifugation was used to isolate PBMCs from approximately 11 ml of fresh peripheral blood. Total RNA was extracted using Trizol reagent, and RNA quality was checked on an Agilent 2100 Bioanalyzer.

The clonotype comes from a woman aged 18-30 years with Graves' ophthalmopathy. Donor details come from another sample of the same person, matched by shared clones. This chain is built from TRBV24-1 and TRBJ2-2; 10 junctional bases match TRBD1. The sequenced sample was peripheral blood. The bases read TGTGCCACCAGTGATTTCGACAGGGGGCAGCAGGGCACCGGGGAGCTGTTTTTT. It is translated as CATSDFDRGQQGTGELFF.